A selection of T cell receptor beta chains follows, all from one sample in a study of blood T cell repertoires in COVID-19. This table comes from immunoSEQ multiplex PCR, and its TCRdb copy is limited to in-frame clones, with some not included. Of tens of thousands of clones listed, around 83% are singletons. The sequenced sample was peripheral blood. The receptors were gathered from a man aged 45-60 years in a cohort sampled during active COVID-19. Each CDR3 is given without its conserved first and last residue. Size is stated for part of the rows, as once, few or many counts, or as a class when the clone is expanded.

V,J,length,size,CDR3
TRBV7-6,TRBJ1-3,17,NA,ASSFMYTSGRDSGNTIY
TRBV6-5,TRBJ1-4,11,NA,ASLDRLYEKLF
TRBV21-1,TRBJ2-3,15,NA,ASSKRPASGNTDTQY
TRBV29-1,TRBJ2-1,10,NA,SVGQRNNEQF
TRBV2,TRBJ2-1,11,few,ASSNREGNEQF
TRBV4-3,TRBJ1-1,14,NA,ASSQDGGTGAAEAF
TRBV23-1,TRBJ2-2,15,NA,ASSQSDTRRSTGELF
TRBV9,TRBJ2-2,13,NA,ASSVGGGPTGELF
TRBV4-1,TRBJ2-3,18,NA,ASSLRTGTSGSWGTDTQY
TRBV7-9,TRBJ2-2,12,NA,ASSPPTGTGELF
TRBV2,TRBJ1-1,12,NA,ASSELGQGTEAF
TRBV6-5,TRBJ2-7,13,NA,ASSPLAVIAYEQY
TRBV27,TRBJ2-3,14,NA,ASSPGRLAGGQSQY
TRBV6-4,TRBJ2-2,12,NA,ASPRQGYTGELF
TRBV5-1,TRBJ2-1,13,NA,ASSLPSGGADEQF
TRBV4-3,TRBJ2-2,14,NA,ASSPGGAGGPEELF
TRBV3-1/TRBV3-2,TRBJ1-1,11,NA,ASSQVGLTEAF
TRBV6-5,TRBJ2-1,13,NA,ARPGEPGPYNEQF
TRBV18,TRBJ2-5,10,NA,ASSPVVETQY
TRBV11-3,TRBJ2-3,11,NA,ASSLDLSYTQY
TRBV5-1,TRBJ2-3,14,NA,ASSLFEAPSTDTQY
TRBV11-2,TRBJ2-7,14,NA,ASSLQAGGTSYEQY